The rows below give T cell receptor beta chains drawn from one sample of a study of cytomegalovirus exposure and HLA in healthy donors. Assay used: immunoSEQ multiplex PCR; TCRdb lists only in-frame clones, some missing. The sample has some 220,000 clones, around 84% seen once. Sequencing used PBMCs. These receptors all stem from a girl aged 2 to 10 in good health and CMV-seronegative. CDR3s include the opening cysteine and the closing phenylalanine or tryptophan. A D gene is named only where the DNA matches it firmly. The size entry is marked missing in some rows and otherwise reads once, few, many or a size class.

v_gene	d_gene	abundance	j_gene	CDR3aa	CDR3nt
TRBV11-3	TRBD1	NA	TRBJ2-2	CASRRQGGTGELFF	TGTGCCAGCAGGAGACAGGGCGGAACCGGGGAGCTGTTTTTT
TRBV27	NA	NA	TRBJ1-2	CASSPTVNYGYTF	TGTGCCAGCAGTCCAACAGTAAACTATGGCTACACCTTC
TRBV7-4	NA	NA	TRBJ2-7	CASSTTDISSYEQYF	TGTGCCAGCAGCACCACGGACATCTCCTCCTACGAGCAGTACTTC
TRBV2	TRBD2	NA	TRBJ2-3	CASKWAGGTDTQYF	TGTGCCAGCAAGTGGGCGGGGGGCACAGATACGCAGTATTTT
TRBV15	TRBD1	NA	TRBJ1-5	CATSEGAYGNQPQHF	TGTGCCACCAGCGAGGGGGCGTATGGCAATCAGCCCCAGCATTTT
TRBV29-1	NA	NA	TRBJ1-2	CSVDIGQKNYGYTF	TGCAGCGTTGATATAGGACAGAAGAACTATGGCTACACCTTC
TRBV5-1	NA	NA	TRBJ1-4	CASSLGQSAEKLFF	TGCGCCAGCAGCTTGGGACAGTCCGCTGAAAAACTGTTTTTT
TRBV19	NA	NA	TRBJ2-7	CASSGQAYEQYF	TGTGCCAGTAGTGGGCAGGCTTACGAGCAGTACTTC
TRBV10-2	TRBD1	NA	TRBJ1-1	CASSYRGLMNTEAFF	TGCGCCAGCAGTTACAGGGGCCTTATGAACACTGAAGCTTTCTTT
TRBV4-2	TRBD2	NA	TRBJ2-3	CASSVRLAGGRTDTQYF	TGTGCCAGCAGCGTTCGACTAGCGGGAGGACGCACAGATACGCAGTATTTT
TRBV18	NA	NA	TRBJ1-1	CASSPPGAGTTTEAFF	TGTGCCAGCTCACCACCCGGGGCGGGGACGACCACTGAAGCTTTCTTT
TRBV7-6	TRBD1	NA	TRBJ2-5	CASSASGQGETQYF	TGTGCCAGCAGCGCATCGGGACAGGGAGAGACCCAGTACTTC
TRBV23-1	TRBD1	NA	TRBJ1-1	CASSQSQGGMVNTEAFF	TGCGCCAGCAGTCAATCCCAGGGGGGAATGGTGAACACTGAAGCTTTCTTT
TRBV6-5	TRBD1	NA	TRBJ2-7	CAISSGTEGVYEQYF	TGTGCCATTTCATCCGGGACAGAAGGGGTTTACGAGCAGTACTTC
TRBV27	TRBD1	NA	TRBJ1-1	CASLDREHGNTEAFF	TGTGCCAGCCTAGACAGGGAGCATGGGAACACTGAAGCTTTCTTT
TRBV19	NA	NA	TRBJ1-1	CASKIFDSNTEAFF	TGTGCCAGTAAAATTTTCGACTCGAACACTGAAGCTTTCTTT
TRBV6-6	NA	once	TRBJ1-2	CASTDSANYGYTF	TGTGCCAGCACGGACTCTGCTAACTATGGCTACACCTTC
TRBV12-5	TRBD1	NA	TRBJ2-3	CASGLVGDRATDTQYF	TGTGCTAGTGGTTTGGTGGGAGACAGGGCCACAGATACGCAGTATTTT
TRBV19	TRBD2	NA	TRBJ2-3	CASSISSGGAADTQYF	TGTGCCAGTAGTATATCGAGCGGGGGGGCTGCAGATACGCAGTATTTT
TRBV5-1	TRBD2	NA	TRBJ2-3	CASSFRAGEDTQYF	TGCGCCAGCAGCTTTAGAGCGGGAGAAGATACGCAGTATTTT
TRBV29-1	NA	NA	TRBJ1-2	CSVESRPYYGYTF	TGCAGCGTTGAATCCAGGCCTTACTATGGCTACACCTTC
TRBV10-1	TRBD2	NA	TRBJ2-7	CASSDSAGGVHEQYF	TGCGCCAGCAGTGATTCCGCGGGGGGCGTTCACGAGCAGTACTTC
TRBV9	TRBD1	once	TRBJ1-4	CASSVDSGQSNEKLFF	TGTGCCAGCAGCGTAGATTCGGGACAGAGTAATGAAAAACTGTTTTTT
TRBV2	TRBD2	NA	TRBJ2-7	CASSWTSWGEQYF	TGTGCCAGCAGTTGGACTAGCTGGGGCGAGCAGTACTTC
TRBV6-5	NA	NA	TRBJ1-1	CASSYSGGPIKEAFF	TGTGCCAGCAGTTACTCGGGTGGGCCGATAAAAGAAGCTTTCTTT
TRBV28	TRBD2	NA	TRBJ2-3	CASRTGLAGTDTQYF	TGTGCCAGCAGGACCGGACTAGCAGGCACAGATACGCAGTATTTT
TRBV7-2	NA	NA	TRBJ2-7	CASSLGVFGRSYEQYF	TGTGCCAGCAGCTTAGGGGTGTTCGGGAGAAGCTACGAGCAGTACTTC
TRBV10-1	NA	once	TRBJ2-2	CASSESDFLSGELFF	TGCGCCAGCAGTGAGTCGGACTTCCTATCCGGGGAGCTGTTTTTT
TRBV5-1	NA	NA	TRBJ1-2	CASSLRTDNYGYTF	TGCGCCAGCAGCTTACGGACAGATAACTATGGCTACACCTTC
TRBV7-2	NA	NA	TRBJ2-3	CASSFRGTSTDTQYF	TGTGCCAGCAGCTTCCGCGGGACGAGCACAGATACGCAGTATTTT
TRBV5-6	TRBD2	few	TRBJ2-2	CASSVPPPLAVNTGELFF	TGTGCCAGCAGCGTACCACCGCCCCTAGCGGTCAACACCGGGGAGCTGTTTTTT
TRBV19	NA	NA	TRBJ1-5	CASSIDRQPQHF	TGTGCCAGTAGTATAGACAGGCAGCCCCAGCATTTT
TRBV2	TRBD2	once	TRBJ2-2	CASNVGVIAGSGTGELFF	TGTGCCAGCAATGTAGGGGTGATAGCGGGGTCGGGGACCGGGGAGCTGTTTTTT
TRBV25-1	TRBD1	NA	TRBJ1-1	CASRSTGRTEAFF	TGTGCCAGCAGATCGACAGGGCGCACTGAAGCTTTCTTT
TRBV7-6	NA	NA	TRBJ1-5	CASSLAPGNNQPQHF	TGTGCCAGCAGCTTAGCCCCAGGGAACAATCAGCCCCAGCATTTT
TRBV7-9	NA	NA	TRBJ1-5	CASSLSGYSNQPQHF	TGTGCCAGCAGCTTATCCGGGTATAGCAATCAGCCCCAGCATTTT
TRBV5-1	TRBD1	NA	TRBJ1-5	CASSQGQGDNQPQHF	TGCGCCAGCAGTCAGGGACAGGGCGACAATCAGCCCCAGCATTTT
TRBV6-5	NA	few	TRBJ1-2	CASSSNGVGYTF	TGTGCCAGCAGTAGTAACGGGGTCGGCTACACCTTC
TRBV7-9	NA	NA	TRBJ1-3	CASSLTGSGNTIYF	TGTGCCAGCAGCTTAACAGGCTCTGGAAACACCATATATTTT
TRBV4-1	TRBD1	once	TRBJ1-2	CASSQLDRGEYPFHLGYGYTF	TGCGCCAGCAGCCAATTGGACAGGGGAGAGTATCCGTTCCATCTGGGCTATGGCTACACCTTC
TRBV7-9	TRBD2	NA	TRBJ2-1	CASSVGTSGEEFF	TGTGCCAGCAGCGTAGGGACTAGCGGGGAAGAGTTCTTC
TRBV4-2	NA	NA	TRBJ2-1	CASSQDGTGDFEEQFF	TGTGCCAGCAGCCAAGACGGGACTGGGGATTTCGAGGAGCAGTTCTTC
TRBV13	TRBD1	NA	TRBJ2-4	CASSLVSGQGFGNIQYF	TGTGCCAGCAGCTTAGTATCGGGACAGGGGTTCGGAAACATTCAGTACTTC
TRBV5-1	NA	few	TRBJ2-3	CASSWGLNTDTQYF	TGCGCCAGCAGCTGGGGACTTAACACAGATACGCAGTATTTT
TRBV6-1	NA	NA	TRBJ2-1	CASSELESSYNEQFF	TGTGCCAGCAGTGAACTAGAGAGCTCCTACAATGAGCAGTTCTTC
TRBV14	NA	NA	TRBJ2-7	CASSQEGLYNYEQYF	TGTGCCAGCAGCCAAGAGGGGCTCTATAACTACGAGCAGTACTTC
TRBV4-2	TRBD1	NA	TRBJ1-6	CASSQGAGGNSPLHF	TGTGCCAGCAGCCAAGGGGCAGGGGGTAATTCACCCCTCCACTTT
TRBV6-5	TRBD2	NA	TRBJ2-7	CASRRTSGVYEQYF	TGTGCCAGCAGGCGGACTAGCGGGGTCTACGAGCAGTACTTC
TRBV29-1	TRBD1	NA	TRBJ2-1	CSVHPGQGYNEQFF	TGCAGCGTACACCCGGGACAGGGTTACAATGAGCAGTTCTTC
TRBV2	TRBD2	NA	TRBJ2-5	CASSGLAGQGETQYF	TGTGCCAGCAGTGGACTAGCGGGACAAGGAGAGACCCAGTACTTC
TRBV15	TRBD2	NA	TRBJ2-3	CAIRGGGRGDTQYF	TGTGCCATCCGCGGGGGGGGCAGGGGAGATACGCAGTATTTT
TRBV6-5	TRBD1	NA	TRBJ2-3	CASRAGTGATDTQYF	TGTGCCAGCAGGGCCGGGACAGGGGCCACAGATACGCAGTATTTT